The T cell receptor beta chain described here comes from a study of blood T cell repertoires in COVID-19. Trimming took 5 bases from V and 3 from J, leaving 13 bases between them. Germline V gene sequence: CDR1 SGHVS, CDR2 FNYEAQ. The CDR3 covers 14 residues. Participant ages covered about 18 to 90 years across 24 US areas. Methods used by the authors: Nucleated cell number was recorded as an estimate derived from reference gene primer amplification. Produced via immunoSEQ multiplex PCR; TCRdb's table is partial and in-frame only. V, J and clone size derive from that table, while D and trimming were established from the DNA sequence. The data hold 150,000 to 200,000 clones, with around 80% observed a single time.

This receptor was taken from a woman aged 55 to 70 who had recovered from COVID-19. Sequenced material: PBMCs or T cells enriched from blood (not recorded which). V usage is TRBV7-6 and J usage is TRBJ2-5; D perhaps matches TRBD1 (5 bases). The CDR3 loop reads CASSQAGHKETQYF. The CDR3, as DNA: TGTGCCAGCAGCCAAGCTGGACATAAAGAGACCCAGTACTTC.